The sequence of this T cell receptor (beta chain) was determined in a study of shared clonotypes between healthy human individuals. The CDR3 consists of 14 residues. The germline V gene has CDR1 SGHDT and CDR2 YYEEEE. Trimming stripped 2 bases from V and 5 bases from J, with 12 bases between. This clone was seen repeatedly, ten times or more. In the same sample, other DNA sequences code for this CDR3. Sequencing was performed with immunoSEQ multiplex PCR; in TCRdb, only in-frame clones are kept and a portion is missing. The sample consists of some 92,000 clones, 40% to 55% of them appearing once. This receptor was taken from a woman in her thirties or forties in good health. Some clones in this sample may be carry-over from other donors' samples. Sample: PBMCs. The chain combines TRBV5-6 with TRBJ2-3; perhaps D is TRBD1 or TRBD2 (5 bases each). The CDR3 DNA reads TGTGCCAGCAGCTTTGGGGGTAGCGTAGATACGCAGTATTTT. It encodes CASSFGGSVDTQYF.